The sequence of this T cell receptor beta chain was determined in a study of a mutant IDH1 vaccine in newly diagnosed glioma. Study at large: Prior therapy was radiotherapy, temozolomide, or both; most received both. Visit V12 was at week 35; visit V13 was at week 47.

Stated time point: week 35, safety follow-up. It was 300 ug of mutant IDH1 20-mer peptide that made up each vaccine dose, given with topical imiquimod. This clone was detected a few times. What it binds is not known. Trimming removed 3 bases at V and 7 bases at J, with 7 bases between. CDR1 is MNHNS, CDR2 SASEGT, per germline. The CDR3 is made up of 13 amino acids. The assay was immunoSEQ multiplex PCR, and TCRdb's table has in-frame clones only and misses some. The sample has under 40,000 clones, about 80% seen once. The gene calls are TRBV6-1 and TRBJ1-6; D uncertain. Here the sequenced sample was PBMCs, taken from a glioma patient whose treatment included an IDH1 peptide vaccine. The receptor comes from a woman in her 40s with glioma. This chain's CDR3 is CASSDRKNSPLHF. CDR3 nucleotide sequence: TGTGCCAGCAGTGACAGAAAAAATTCACCCCTCCACTTT.